These 2 T cell receptor beta chains originate from one sample sequenced in a study of T-cell reconstitution after alpha-beta-depleted transplantation in children. Preparing the TCRbeta library involved the use of unique molecular identifiers. TCRdb re-analysed the PCR reads in MiXCR, keeping a single row per CDR3 protein. This sample carries over 2,500 distinct CDR3 sequences, 28% of them seen once, and the ten largest clones take less than 70%. The material sequenced was PBMCs, mostly from graft donor cells, taken 60 days after TCRalphabeta/CD19-depleted stem cell transplant. Every receptor here comes from a male patient aged 2-15 years who had a stem cell transplant for acute myeloid leukemia, so the T cells may come from the graft donor.

V gene TRBV4-2 combines with J gene TRBJ2-7; D gene uncertain. This CDR3 spans 14 amino acids. Germline V gene lookup returns CDR1 LGHNA and CDR2 YNFKEQ. The ends were cut back, 8 bases at V and 0 bases at J, with 14 bases in the middle. The CDR3 region is CASGPGLISYEQYV. The CDR3 DNA is TGTGCCAGCGGCCCCGGGCTAATCTCCTACGAGCAGTACGTC.

V and J are TRBV24-1 and TRBJ1-1, with D hard to call. The CDR3 has 18 residues. Germline assignment: CDR1 KGHDR and CDR2 SFDVKD. The CDR3 here is CGAFYLGLERQSNTEAFF. In nucleotides, the CDR3 is TGTGGGGCCTTTTATTTAGGTTTAGAACGACAAAGCAACACTGAAGCTTTCTTT.